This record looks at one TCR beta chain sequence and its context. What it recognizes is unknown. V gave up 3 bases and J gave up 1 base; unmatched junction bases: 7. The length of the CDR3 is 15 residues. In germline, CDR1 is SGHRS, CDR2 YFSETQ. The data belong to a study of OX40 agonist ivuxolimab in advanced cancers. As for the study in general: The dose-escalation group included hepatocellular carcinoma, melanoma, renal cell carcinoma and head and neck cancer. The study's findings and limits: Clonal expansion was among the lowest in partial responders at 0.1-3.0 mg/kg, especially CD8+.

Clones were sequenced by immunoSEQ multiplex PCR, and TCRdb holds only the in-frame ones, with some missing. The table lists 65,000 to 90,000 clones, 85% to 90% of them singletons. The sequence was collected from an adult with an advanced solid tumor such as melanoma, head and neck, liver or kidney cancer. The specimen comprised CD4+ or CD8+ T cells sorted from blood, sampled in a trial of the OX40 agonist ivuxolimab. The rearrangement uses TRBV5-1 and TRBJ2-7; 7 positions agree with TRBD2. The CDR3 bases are TGCGCCAGCAGCTACGTCAGCGGGGAATCCTACGAGCAGTACTTC. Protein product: CASSYVSGESYEQYF.